Following are 2 T cell receptor beta chains from one sample sequenced in a study of OX40 agonist ivuxolimab in advanced cancers. Clones were read by immunoSEQ multiplex PCR, and TCRdb kept only the in-frame ones, dropping some. The sample carries approximately 46,000 clones, around 84% recorded once. The material was CD4+ or CD8+ T cells sorted from blood, obtained in a trial of the OX40 agonist ivuxolimab. Every receptor here comes from an adult with an advanced solid tumor such as melanoma, head and neck, liver or kidney cancer.

This chain links TRBV2 with TRBJ2-3; D gene unclear. This CDR3 spans 12 amino acids. The V gene lost 8 bases and the J gene lost 4 bases, with 10 bases spanning the gap. Per germline, CDR1 SNHLY and CDR2 FYNNEI. CDR3 nucleotide sequence: TGTGCCAGCCGCGGAGTTCCAGATACGCAGTATTTT. Translation gives CASRGVPDTQYF.

V and J are TRBV28 and TRBJ2-7; TRBD2 matches 10 bases. The germline V gene encodes CDR1 MDHEN and CDR2 SYDVKM. V lost 3 bases, J lost 2 bases, and 7 bases stayed unmatched. The CDR3 loop spans 16 amino acids. In DNA, the CDR3 is TGTGCCAGCAGTTTTCTGACTAGCGGGCTGACCTACGAGCAGTACTTC. Translated: CASSFLTSGLTYEQYF.